The clone carrying this T cell receptor (beta chain) was seen a few times. The antigen remains undetermined. These data are taken from a study of T cell responses to AZD1222 COVID-19 vaccine. The V end was cut by 3 bases, the J end by 0 bases, with 0 bases between. The CDR3 has 11 amino acids. Germline V gives CDR1 SGDLS, CDR2 YYNGEE. Study-wide findings and caveats: Unmutated variant regions are reportedly the target of nearly half of TCRs that are spike-specific. None of the repertoires were sampled until the peak T cell response had passed.

The protocol was immunoSEQ multiplex PCR, while the TCRdb copy is restricted to in-frame clones and leaves out a portion. The top ten hold roughly 50% of the sample, which has tens of thousands of clones, around 80% seen once. The receptor was derived from an adult who received the AZD1222 COVID-19 vaccine. The sequenced sample was peripheral blood, obtained 28 days after the second AZD1222 dose. V and J are TRBV9 and TRBJ1-2, with D uncertain. Here the CDR3 reads CASSANYGYTF. The CDR3 DNA follows: TGTGCCAGCAGCGCTAACTATGGCTACACCTTC.